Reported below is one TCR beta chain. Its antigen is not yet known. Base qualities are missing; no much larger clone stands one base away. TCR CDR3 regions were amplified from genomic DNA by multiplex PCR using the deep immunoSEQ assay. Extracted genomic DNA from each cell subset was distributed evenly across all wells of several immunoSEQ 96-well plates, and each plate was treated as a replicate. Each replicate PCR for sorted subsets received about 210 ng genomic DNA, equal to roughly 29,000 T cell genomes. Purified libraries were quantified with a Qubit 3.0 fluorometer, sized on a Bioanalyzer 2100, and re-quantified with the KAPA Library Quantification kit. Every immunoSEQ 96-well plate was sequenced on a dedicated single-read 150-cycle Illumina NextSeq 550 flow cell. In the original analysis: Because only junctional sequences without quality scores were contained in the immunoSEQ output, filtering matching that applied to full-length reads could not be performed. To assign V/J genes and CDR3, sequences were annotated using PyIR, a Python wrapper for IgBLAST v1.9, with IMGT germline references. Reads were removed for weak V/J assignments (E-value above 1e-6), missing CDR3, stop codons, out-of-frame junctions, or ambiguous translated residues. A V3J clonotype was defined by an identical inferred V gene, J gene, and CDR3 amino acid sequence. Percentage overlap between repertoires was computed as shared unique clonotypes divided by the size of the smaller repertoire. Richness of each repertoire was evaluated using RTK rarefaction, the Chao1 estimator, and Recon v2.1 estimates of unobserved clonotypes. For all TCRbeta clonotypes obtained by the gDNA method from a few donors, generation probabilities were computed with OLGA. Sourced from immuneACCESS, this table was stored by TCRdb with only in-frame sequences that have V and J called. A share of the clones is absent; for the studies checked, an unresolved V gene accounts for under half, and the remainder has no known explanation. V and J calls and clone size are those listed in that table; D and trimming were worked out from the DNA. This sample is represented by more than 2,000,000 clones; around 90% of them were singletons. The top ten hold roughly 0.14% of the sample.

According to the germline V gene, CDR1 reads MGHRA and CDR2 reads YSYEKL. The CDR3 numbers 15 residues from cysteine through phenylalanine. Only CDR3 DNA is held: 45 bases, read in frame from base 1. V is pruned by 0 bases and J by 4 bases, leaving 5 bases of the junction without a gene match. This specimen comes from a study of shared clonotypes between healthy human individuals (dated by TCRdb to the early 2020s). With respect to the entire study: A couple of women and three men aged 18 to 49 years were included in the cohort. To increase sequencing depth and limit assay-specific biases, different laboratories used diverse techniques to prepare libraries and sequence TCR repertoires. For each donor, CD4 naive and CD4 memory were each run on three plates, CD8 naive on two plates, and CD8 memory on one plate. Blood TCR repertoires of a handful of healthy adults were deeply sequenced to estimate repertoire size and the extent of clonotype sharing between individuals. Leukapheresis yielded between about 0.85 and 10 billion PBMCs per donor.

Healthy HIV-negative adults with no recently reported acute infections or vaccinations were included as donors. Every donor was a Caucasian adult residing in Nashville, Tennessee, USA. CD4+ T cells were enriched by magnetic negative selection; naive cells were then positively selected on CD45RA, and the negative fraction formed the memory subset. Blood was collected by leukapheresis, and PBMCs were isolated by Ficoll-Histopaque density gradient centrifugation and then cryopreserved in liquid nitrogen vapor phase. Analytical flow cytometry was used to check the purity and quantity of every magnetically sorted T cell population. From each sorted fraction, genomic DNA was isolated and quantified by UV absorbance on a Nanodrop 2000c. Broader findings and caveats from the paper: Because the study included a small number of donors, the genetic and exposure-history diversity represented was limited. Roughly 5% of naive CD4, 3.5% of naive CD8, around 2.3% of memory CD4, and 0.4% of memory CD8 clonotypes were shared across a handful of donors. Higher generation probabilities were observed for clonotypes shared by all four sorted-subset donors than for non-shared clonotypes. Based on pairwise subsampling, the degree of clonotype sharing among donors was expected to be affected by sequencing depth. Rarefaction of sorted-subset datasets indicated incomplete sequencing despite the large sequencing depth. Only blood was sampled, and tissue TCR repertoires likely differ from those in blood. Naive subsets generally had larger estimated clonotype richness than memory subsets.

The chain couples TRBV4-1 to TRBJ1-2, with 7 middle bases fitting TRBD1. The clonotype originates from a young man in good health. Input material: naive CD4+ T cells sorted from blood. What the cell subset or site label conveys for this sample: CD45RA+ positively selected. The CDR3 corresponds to CASSQDGQGVYGYTF. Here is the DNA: TGCGCCAGCAGCCAAGATGGGCAGGGGGTCTATGGCTACACCTTC.